This TCR beta chain was profiled in a study of Graves' ophthalmopathy and Graves' hyperthyroidism. Overall study results and limits: In separating ophthalmopathy from stable hyperthyroidism, a 13-signature model achieved 87.88% sensitivity and around 80% specificity. Among expanded thyroid clonotypes above 0.001 frequency, most also occurred in blood.

Note on this clonotype: As yet, its antigen is unknown.

For repertoire sequencing, the TCR beta CDR3 regions were amplified from RNA transcripts. RT-PCR with HTBI primers came first, then second-round multiplex PCR. TCRdb recomputed calls from the multiplex PCR reads with MiXCR, one row per CDR3 protein. Here the sample spans around 600,000 distinct CDR3 sequences, 35% to 50% being singletons. Germline V CDR1 and CDR2: SNHLY, FYNNEI. Trimming stripped 7 bases from V and 4 bases from J, with 10 bases between. This CDR3 has 12 amino acids. The material sequenced was peripheral blood. The chain employs TRBV2 and TRBJ1-2; perhaps TRBD1 as D (5 bases). This TCR came from an adult man with Graves' ophthalmopathy. The CDR3 DNA follows: TGTGCCAGCACACGGGACGGCTATGGCTACACCTTC. It codes for CASTRDGYGYTF.